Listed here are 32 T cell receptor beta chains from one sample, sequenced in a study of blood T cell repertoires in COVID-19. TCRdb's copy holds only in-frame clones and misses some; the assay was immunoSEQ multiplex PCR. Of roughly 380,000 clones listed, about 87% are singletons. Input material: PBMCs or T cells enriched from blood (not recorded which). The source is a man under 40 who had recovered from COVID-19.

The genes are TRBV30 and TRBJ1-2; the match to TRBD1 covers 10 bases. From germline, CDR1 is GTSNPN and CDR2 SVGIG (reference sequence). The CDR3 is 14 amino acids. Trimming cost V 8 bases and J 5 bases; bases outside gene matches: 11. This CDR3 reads CARAPTGGSYGYTF. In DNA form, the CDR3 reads TGTGCCAGGGCCCCGACAGGGGGCTCGTATGGCTACACCTTC.

For the CDR3, the DNA is TGTGCCTGGAACAGGGACAGCTACGAGCAGTACTTC. Translated, it gives CAWNRDSYEQYF. This rearrangement joins TRBV30 to TRBJ2-7; 7 bases map to TRBD1. V was pared by 4 bases and J by 3 bases, with 3 bases of the junction left unmatched. This CDR3 is 12 amino acids long. Germline values: CDR1 GTSNPN, CDR2 SVGIG (reference sequence). Filled out from reference TRBV30 and TRBJ2-7, the complete variable domain reads SQTIHQWPATLVQPVGSPLSLECTVEGTSNPNLYWYRQAAGRGLQLLFYSVGIGQISSEVPQNLSASRPQDRQFILSSKKLLLSDSGFYLCAWNRDSYEQYFGPGTRLTVT.

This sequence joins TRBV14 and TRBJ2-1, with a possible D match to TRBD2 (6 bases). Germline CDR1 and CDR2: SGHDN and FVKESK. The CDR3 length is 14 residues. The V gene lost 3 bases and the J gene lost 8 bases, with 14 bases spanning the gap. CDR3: CASSQRRGGDEQFF. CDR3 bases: TGTGCCAGCAGCCAGAGACGGGGCGGGGATGAGCAGTTCTTC.

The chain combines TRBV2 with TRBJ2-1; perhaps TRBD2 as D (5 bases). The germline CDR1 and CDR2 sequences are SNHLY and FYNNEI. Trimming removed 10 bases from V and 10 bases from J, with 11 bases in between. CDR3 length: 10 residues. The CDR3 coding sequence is TGTGCCACTCTAGCAAACGAGCAGTTCTTC. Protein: CATLANEQFF.

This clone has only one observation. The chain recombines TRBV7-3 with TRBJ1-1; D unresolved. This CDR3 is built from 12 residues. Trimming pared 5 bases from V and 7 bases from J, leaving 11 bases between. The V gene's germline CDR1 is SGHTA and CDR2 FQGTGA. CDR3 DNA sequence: TGTGCCAGCAGCCGGGGTTGGGGTGAAGCTTTCTTT. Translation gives CASSRGWGEAFF.

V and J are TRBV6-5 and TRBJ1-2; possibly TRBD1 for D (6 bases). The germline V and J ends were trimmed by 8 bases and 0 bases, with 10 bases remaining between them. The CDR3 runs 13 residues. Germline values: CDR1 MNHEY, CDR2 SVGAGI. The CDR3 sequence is CASGRTANYGYTF. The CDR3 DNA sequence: TGTGCCAGCGGGCGGACAGCTAACTATGGCTACACCTTC.

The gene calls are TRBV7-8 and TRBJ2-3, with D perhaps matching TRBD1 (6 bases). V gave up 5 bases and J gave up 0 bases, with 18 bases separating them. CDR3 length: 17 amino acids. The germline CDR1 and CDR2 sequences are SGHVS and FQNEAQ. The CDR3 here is CASSRGQRFTSTDTQYF. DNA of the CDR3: TGTGCCAGCAGCCGAGGACAGCGATTTACTAGCACAGATACGCAGTATTTT.

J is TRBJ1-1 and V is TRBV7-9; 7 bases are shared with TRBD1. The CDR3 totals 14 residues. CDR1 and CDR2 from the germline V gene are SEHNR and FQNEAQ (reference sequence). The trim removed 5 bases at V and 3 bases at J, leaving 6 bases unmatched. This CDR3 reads CASSLTGTDTEAFF. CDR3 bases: TGTGCCAGCAGCCTTACAGGGACAGACACTGAAGCTTTCTTT. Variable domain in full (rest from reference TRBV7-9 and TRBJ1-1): DTGVSQNPRHKITKRGQNVTFRCDPISEHNRLYWYRQTLGQGPEFLTYFQNEAQLEKSRLLSDRFSAERPKGSFSTLEIQRTEQGDSAMYLCASSLTGTDTEAFFGQGTRLTVV.

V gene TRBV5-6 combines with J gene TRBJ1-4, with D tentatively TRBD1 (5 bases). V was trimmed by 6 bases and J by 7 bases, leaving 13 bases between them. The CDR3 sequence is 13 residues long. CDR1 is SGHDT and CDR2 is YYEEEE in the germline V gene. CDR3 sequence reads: CASMQVGGEKLFF. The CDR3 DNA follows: TGTGCCAGCATGCAGGTGGGGGGTGAAAAACTGTTTTTT.

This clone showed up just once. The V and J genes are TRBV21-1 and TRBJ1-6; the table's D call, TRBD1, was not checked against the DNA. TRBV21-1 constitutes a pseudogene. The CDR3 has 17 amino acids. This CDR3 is CASSRSGRQAYNSPLHF. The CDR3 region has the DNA TGTGCCAGCAGCCGATCGGGGAGACAGGCCTATAATTCACCCCTCCACTTT.

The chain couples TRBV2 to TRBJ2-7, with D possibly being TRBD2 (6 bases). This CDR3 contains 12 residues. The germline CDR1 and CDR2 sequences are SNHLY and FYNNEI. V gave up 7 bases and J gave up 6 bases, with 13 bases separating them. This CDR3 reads CASTEGLGEQYF. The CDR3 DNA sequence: TGTGCCAGCACGGAGGGGCTGGGCGAGCAGTACTTC.

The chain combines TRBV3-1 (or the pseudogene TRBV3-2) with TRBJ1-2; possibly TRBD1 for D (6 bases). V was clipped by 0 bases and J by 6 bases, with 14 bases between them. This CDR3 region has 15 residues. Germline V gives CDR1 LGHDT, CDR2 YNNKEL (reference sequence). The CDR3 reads CASSQDSGRDNGYTF. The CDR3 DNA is TGTGCCAGCAGCCAAGATTCCGGCAGGGACAATGGCTACACCTTC.

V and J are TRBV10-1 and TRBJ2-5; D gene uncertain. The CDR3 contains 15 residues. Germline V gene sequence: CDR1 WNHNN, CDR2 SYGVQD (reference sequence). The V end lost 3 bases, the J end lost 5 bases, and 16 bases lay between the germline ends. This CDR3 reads CASSEGLSAVETQYF. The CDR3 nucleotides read TGCGCCAGCAGTGAAGGTCTGAGTGCGGTCGAGACCCAGTACTTC.

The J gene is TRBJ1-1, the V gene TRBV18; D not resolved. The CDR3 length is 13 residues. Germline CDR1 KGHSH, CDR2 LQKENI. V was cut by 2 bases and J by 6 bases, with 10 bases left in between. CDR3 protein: CASSPGLNSEAFF. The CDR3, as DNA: TGTGCCAGCTCACCAGGGCTCAACTCTGAAGCTTTCTTT.

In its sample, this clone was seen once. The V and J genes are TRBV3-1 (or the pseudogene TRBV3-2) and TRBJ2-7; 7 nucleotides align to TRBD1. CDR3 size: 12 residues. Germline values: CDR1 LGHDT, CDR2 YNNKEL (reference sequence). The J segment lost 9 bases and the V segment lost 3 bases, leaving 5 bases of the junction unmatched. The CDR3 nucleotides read TGTGCCAGCAGCCAGGTCGACAGGGTGCAGTACTTC. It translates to CASSQVDRVQYF.

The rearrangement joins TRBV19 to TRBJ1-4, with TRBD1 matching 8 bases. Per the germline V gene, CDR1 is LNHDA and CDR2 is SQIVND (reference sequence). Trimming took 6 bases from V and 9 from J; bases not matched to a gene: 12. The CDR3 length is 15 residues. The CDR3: CASSPLTGEGQKLFF. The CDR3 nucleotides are TGTGCCAGTAGCCCCTTGACAGGGGAGGGGCAAAAACTGTTTTTT.

The CDR3 bases are TGCGCCAGCAGCCAAGACGAGGGACTTCAGCCCCAGCATTTT. Amino acid sequence: CASSQDEGLQPQHF. The chain uses TRBV4-1 and TRBJ1-5, with TRBD1 as a possible D gene (5 bases). CDR1 is MGHRA and CDR2 is YSYEKL in the germline V gene. The CDR3 totals 14 residues. Between the trimmed V and J ends, which lost 0 bases and 6 bases, there was a span of 9 bases.

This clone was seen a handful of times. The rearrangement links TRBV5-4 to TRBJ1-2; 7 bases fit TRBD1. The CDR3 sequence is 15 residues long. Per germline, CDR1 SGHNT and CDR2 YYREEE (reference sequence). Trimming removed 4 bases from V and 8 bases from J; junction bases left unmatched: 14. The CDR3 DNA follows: TGTGCCAGCAGCCTGACAGGGCGGTCGTACGAGGGCTACACCTTC. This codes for CASSLTGRSYEGYTF.

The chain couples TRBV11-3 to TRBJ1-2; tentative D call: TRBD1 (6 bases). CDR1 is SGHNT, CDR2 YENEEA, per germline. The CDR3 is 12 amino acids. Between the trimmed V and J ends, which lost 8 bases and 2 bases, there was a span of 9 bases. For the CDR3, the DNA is TGTGCCAGCGGCGGGGGCAACTATGGCTACACCTTC. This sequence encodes CASGGGNYGYTF.

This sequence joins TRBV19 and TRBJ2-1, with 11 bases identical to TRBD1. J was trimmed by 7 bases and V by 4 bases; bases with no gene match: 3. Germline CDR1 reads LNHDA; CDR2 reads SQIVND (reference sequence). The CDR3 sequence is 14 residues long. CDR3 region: CASSRDRGKNEQFF. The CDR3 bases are TGTGCCAGTAGTAGGGACAGGGGGAAGAATGAGCAGTTCTTC.

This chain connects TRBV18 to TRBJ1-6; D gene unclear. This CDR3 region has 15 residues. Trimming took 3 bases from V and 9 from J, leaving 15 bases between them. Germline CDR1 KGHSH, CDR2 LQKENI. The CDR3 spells CASSPSSFGSSPLHF. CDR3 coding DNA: TGTGCCAGCTCACCCAGTTCTTTCGGGAGTTCACCCCTCCACTTT.

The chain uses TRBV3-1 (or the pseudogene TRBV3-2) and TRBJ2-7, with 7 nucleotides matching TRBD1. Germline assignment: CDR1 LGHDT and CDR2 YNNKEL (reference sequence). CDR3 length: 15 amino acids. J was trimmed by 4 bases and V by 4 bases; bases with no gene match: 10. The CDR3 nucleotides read TGTGCCAGCAGCCGACAGGGTACTCTCTCATACGAGCAGTACTTC. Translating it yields CASSRQGTLSYEQYF.

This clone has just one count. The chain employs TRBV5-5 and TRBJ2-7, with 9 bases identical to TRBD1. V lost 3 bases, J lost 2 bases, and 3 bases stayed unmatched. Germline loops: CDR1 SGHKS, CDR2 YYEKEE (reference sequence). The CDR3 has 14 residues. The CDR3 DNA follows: TGTGCCAGCAGCTGGGGACAGGGAGCCTACGAGCAGTACTTC. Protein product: CASSWGQGAYEQYF.

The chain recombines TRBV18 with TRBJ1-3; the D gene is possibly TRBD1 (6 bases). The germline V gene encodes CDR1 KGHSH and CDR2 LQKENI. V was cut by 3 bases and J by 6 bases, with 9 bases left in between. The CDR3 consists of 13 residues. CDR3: CASSPDSSNTIYF. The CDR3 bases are TGTGCCAGCTCACCGGACAGCTCAAACACCATATATTTT.

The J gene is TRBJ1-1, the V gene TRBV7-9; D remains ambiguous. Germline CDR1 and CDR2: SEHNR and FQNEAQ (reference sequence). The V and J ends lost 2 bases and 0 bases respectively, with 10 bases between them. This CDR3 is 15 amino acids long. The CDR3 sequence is CASSLTSVMNTEAFF. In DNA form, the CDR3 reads TGTGCCAGCAGCTTAACGAGCGTTATGAACACTGAAGCTTTCTTT.

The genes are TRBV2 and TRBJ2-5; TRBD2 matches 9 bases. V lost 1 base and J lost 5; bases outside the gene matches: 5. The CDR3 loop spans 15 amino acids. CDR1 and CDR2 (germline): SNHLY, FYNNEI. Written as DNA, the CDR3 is TGTGCCAGCAGTGAAGAGAGCGGGGGGTGGGAGACCCAGTACTTC. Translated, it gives CASSEESGGWETQYF. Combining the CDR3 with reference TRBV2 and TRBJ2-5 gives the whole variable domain EPEVTQTPSHQVTQMGQEVILRCVPISNHLYFYWYRQILGQKVEFLVSFYNNEISEKSEIFDDQFSVERPDGSNFTLKIRSTKLEDSAMYFCASSEESGGWETQYFGPGTRLLVL.

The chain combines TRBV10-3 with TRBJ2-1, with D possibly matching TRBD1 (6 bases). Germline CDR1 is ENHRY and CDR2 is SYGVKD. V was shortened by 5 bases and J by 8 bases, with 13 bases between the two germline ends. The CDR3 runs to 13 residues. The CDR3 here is CAISHSHRDEQFF. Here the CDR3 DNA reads TGTGCCATCAGTCATAGCCACAGGGATGAGCAGTTCTTC.

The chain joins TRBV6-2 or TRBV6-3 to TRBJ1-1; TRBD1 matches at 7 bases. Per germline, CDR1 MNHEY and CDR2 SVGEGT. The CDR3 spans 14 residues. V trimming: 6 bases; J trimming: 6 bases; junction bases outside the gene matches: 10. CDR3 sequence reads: CASSLQGISAEAFF. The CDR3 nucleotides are TGTGCCAGCAGCTTACAGGGGATTTCCGCTGAAGCTTTCTTT.

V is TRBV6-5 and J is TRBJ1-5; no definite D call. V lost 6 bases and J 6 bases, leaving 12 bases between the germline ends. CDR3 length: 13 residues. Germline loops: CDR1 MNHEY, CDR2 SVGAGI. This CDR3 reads CASSGGFRQPQHF. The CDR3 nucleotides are TGTGCCAGCAGCGGAGGGTTTCGTCAGCCCCAGCATTTT.

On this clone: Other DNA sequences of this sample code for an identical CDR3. CDR3 sequence reads: CASSPDRGHGYTF. In DNA, the CDR3 is TGCGCCAGCAGCCCAGACAGGGGGCATGGCTACACCTTC. This sequence joins TRBV5-1 and TRBJ1-2, with 10 bases lining up with TRBD1. There are 13 residues in the CDR3. Per the germline V gene, CDR1 is SGHRS and CDR2 is YFSETQ. Trimming cost V 4 bases and J 6 bases; bases outside gene matches: 3.

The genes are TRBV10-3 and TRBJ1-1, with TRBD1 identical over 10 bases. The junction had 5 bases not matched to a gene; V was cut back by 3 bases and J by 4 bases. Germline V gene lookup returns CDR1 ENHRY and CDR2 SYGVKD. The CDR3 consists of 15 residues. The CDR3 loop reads CAISEIGQGGTEAFF. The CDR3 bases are TGTGCCATCAGTGAAATCGGACAGGGGGGCACTGAAGCTTTCTTT.

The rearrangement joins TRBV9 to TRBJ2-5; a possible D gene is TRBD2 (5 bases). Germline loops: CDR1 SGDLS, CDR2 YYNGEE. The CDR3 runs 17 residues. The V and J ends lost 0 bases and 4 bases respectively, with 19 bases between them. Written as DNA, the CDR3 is TGTGCCAGCAGCGTAGGAGCTCTCCCAGCGGAGCGAGAGACCCAGTACTTC. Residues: CASSVGALPAERETQYF. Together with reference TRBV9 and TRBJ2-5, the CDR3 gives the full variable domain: DSGVTQTPKHLITATGQRVTLRCSPRSGDLSVYWYQQSLDQGLQFLIQYYNGEERAKGNILERFSAQQFPDLHSELNLSSLELGDSALYFCASSVGALPAERETQYFGPGTRLLVL.